The 13 T cell receptor beta chains below all came from one sample that was sequenced in a study of T cells in Graves' hyperthyroidism and ophthalmopathy. RNA transcripts provided the source from which TCR beta CDR3 regions were amplified. The HTBI primer set was used in a first-round RT-PCR of the TCR CDR3. TCRdb fed the multiplex PCR reads into MiXCR, producing one record per CDR3 protein. The data show hundreds of thousands of distinct CDR3 sequences, with under 15% seen just once and 13% held by the top ten. Specimen: blood. These receptors all stem from a man in his late teens or twenties with Graves' ophthalmopathy.

This clonotype was seen repeatedly, ten times or more. The chain recombines TRBV7-8 with TRBJ2-6, with D possibly being TRBD1 (6 bases). Looked up from germline, CDR1 is SGHVS and CDR2 is FQNEAQ. There are 16 residues in the CDR3. V was cut by 1 base and J by 0 bases, with 7 bases left in between. The CDR3 here is CASSLGGGSGANVLTF. The DNA of the CDR3 is TGTGCCAGCAGCTTAGGAGGGGGCTCTGGGGCCAACGTCCTGACTTTC.

In this sample, this clonotype turned up many times. The chain combines TRBV12-3 or TRBV12-4 with TRBJ1-3; D uncertain. The CDR3 has 15 amino acids. V dropped 3 bases and J dropped 2 bases, with 11 bases sitting between them. The CDR3 here is CASSFPLSPGNTIYF. The CDR3 bases are TGTGCCAGCAGTTTCCCCCTTTCCCCTGGAAACACCATATATTTT.

This clonotype was observed many times. The chain uses TRBV19 and TRBJ1-1; the match to TRBD1 covers 8 bases. Germline CDR1 LNHDA, CDR2 SQIVND (reference sequence). The CDR3 runs to 14 residues. The V gene end was trimmed by 2 bases and the J gene end by 5 bases; junction bases not matched to a gene: 4. CDR3 coding DNA: TGTGCCAGTAGTATAACCAGGGGGCGGACTGAAGCTTTCTTT. The encoded protein is CASSITRGRTEAFF.

This clonotype was counted a few times. The chain joins TRBV14 to TRBJ2-5, with D uncertain. The CDR3 has 14 residues. Germline CDR1 and CDR2: SGHDN and FVKESK. V gave up 3 bases and J gave up 2 bases, with 10 bases separating them. The CDR3 loop is CASSQFSGQETQYF. For the CDR3, the DNA is TGTGCCAGCAGCCAGTTTTCTGGTCAAGAGACCCAGTACTTC.

This clonotype was found many times. The rearrangement links TRBV6-1 to TRBJ1-1, with TRBD1 matching 7 bases. This CDR3 is built from 15 residues. CDR1 and CDR2 from the germline V gene are MNHNS and SASEGT. The ends lost 2 bases at V and 1 base at J; junction bases unmatched: 4. Written as DNA, the CDR3 is TGTGCCAGCAGTGAATGGACAGGATCGAACACTGAAGCTTTCTTT. Protein: CASSEWTGSNTEAFF.

This clonotype was counted only a few times. The genes are TRBV11-3 and TRBJ2-1, with TRBD2 as a possible D gene (6 bases). This CDR3 is 16 amino acids long. Germline V gene data show CDR1 as SGHNT and CDR2 as YENEEA. V was clipped by 5 bases and J by 2 bases, with 16 bases between them. The CDR3 nucleotides read TGTGCCAGCAGCCCGGCGGGCGGGACCGCCTACAATGAGCAGTTCTTC. Translating it yields CASSPAGGTAYNEQFF.

This clonotype was counted at least ten times. The J gene is TRBJ1-1, the V gene TRBV11-3, with D unclear. With 1 base removed from V and 1 base from J, the gap between germline ends came to 4 bases. Germline assignment: CDR1 SGHNT and CDR2 YENEEA. The CDR3 has 13 amino acids. The CDR3 loop is CASSLGENTEAFF. The CDR3 DNA reads as TGTGCCAGCAGCTTAGGGGAGAACACTGAAGCTTTCTTT.

This rearrangement joins TRBV7-8 to TRBJ2-1, with 9 bases identical to TRBD1. The CDR3 contains 16 residues. Germline V gene sequence: CDR1 SGHVS, CDR2 FQNEAQ. V dropped 1 base and J dropped 6; count of bases not matched to a gene: 7. CDR3 DNA: TGTGCCAGCAGCTTAGTCCGGGACAGGGTGCTCAATGAGCAGTTCTTC. It codes for CASSLVRDRVLNEQFF.

This clonotype was observed many times. The V call is TRBV5-1, the J call TRBJ2-7; the match to TRBD2 covers 11 bases. This CDR3 has 17 amino acids. V lost 6 bases and J lost 2; bases outside the gene matches: 13. From germline, CDR1 is SGHRS and CDR2 YFSETQ. The CDR3 spells CASNCSGLAGQTYEQYF. The CDR3 DNA reads as TGCGCCAGCAATTGCTCAGGACTAGCGGGCCAGACCTACGAGCAGTACTTC.

The chain has TRBV27 and TRBJ1-1; D is unclear. This CDR3 comprises 15 residues. Trimming took 7 bases from V and 2 from J, leaving 17 bases between them. CDR1 and CDR2 (germline): MNHEY, SMNVEV (reference sequence). The CDR3 loop is CASTAHYPPNTEAFF. Here the CDR3 DNA reads TGTGCCAGCACCGCACATTACCCCCCAAACACTGAAGCTTTCTTT.

The V and J genes are TRBV7-2 and TRBJ2-3; 12 nucleotides line up with TRBD2. Trimming took 5 bases from V and 0 from J; bases not matched to a gene: 9. Looked up from germline, CDR1 is SGHTA and CDR2 is FQGNSA. CDR3 length: 18 residues. CDR3 protein: CASSTSSGGDTSTDTQYF. The CDR3, as DNA: TGTGCCAGCAGCACGTCTAGCGGGGGGGATACTAGCACAGATACGCAGTATTTT. Combining the CDR3 with reference TRBV7-2 and TRBJ2-3 gives the whole variable domain GAGVSQSPSNKVTEKGKDVELRCDPISGHTALYWYRQSLGQGLEFLIYFQGNSAPDKSGLPSDRFSAERTGGSVSTLTIQRTQQEDSAVYLCASSTSSGGDTSTDTQYFGPGTRLTVL.

This sequence joins TRBV7-8 and TRBJ2-5; a weak D match, TRBD2 (6 bases). The J call may be in error: the DNA end matches TRBJ2-1 better. The CDR3 consists of 15 residues. Germline V CDR1 and CDR2: SGHVS, FQNEAQ. This chain's CDR3 is CASSSGRGYQETQFF. The CDR3 DNA reads as TGTGCCAGCAGCTCGGGACGGGGGTACCAAGAGACCCAGTTCTTC.

This clonotype came up many times. The chain employs TRBV20-1 and TRBJ2-1; TRBD2 matches 11 bases. Germline V lookup: CDR1 DFQATT, CDR2 SNEGSKA (reference sequence). The CDR3 is 18 amino acids. The J segment lost 0 bases and the V segment lost 4 bases, leaving 11 bases of the junction unmatched. The CDR3 reads CSAIRVAGGFSSYNEQFF. The CDR3 DNA is TGCAGTGCTATCCGGGTAGCGGGAGGGTTTAGCTCCTACAATGAGCAGTTCTTC.